Below, one T cell receptor (beta chain) is given with its context. The CDR3 contains 12 residues. In germline, CDR1 is GTSNPN, CDR2 SVGIG (reference sequence). Trimming left V 1 base short and J 4 bases short, with 7 bases between. The method was immunoSEQ multiplex PCR; TCRdb's version includes in-frame clones alone and lacks a portion of them. The sample consists of about 420,000 clones, roughly 90% of them appearing once. This entry belongs to a study of Ad26.COV2.S vaccination and SARS-CoV-2 variants. In the study overall: Donor participated within the Ad26.COV2.S arm of the COV1001 trial.

Treatment defined: some 19 received Ad26.COV2.S at low or high dose, single or two shots; 5 received placebo; per-sample allocation not given. Samples analyzed were those drawn on day 63 after the first vaccine or placebo injection. The receptor was isolated from a person aged 18-65 years who received the Ad26.COV2.S COVID-19 vaccine or a placebo. This chain uses TRBV30 with TRBJ1-2; TRBD1 is a possible D gene (6 bases). Sequences were derived from peripheral blood, sampled in a trial of Ad26.COV2.S vaccine versus placebo. CDR3 coding DNA: TGTGCCTGGAGTGGGGACATCTATGGCTACACCTTC. It translates to CAWSGDIYGYTF.